This T cell receptor (beta chain) was identified during a study of cytomegalovirus exposure and HLA in healthy donors. The PCR used 60 Vbeta and 13 Jbeta primers. Assay used: immunoSEQ multiplex PCR; TCRdb lists only in-frame clones, some missing. The sample holds about 93,000 clones; just over 75% are singletons and the top ten take approximately 0.6%. CDR1 is MNHEY and CDR2 is SVGAGI in the germline V gene. V gave up 0 bases and J gave up 4 bases, with 10 bases separating them. The CDR3 is made up of 14 amino acids. This TCR was sampled from a man aged 30 to 45 in good health and CMV-seronegative. The V and J genes are TRBV6-5 and TRBJ2-7; the D gene is possibly TRBD2 (5 bases). Sequenced: PBMCs. The CDR3 DNA reads TGTGCCAGCAGTTACTCGTGGGGAGCTTACGAGCAGTACTTC. Its protein is CASSYSWGAYEQYF.